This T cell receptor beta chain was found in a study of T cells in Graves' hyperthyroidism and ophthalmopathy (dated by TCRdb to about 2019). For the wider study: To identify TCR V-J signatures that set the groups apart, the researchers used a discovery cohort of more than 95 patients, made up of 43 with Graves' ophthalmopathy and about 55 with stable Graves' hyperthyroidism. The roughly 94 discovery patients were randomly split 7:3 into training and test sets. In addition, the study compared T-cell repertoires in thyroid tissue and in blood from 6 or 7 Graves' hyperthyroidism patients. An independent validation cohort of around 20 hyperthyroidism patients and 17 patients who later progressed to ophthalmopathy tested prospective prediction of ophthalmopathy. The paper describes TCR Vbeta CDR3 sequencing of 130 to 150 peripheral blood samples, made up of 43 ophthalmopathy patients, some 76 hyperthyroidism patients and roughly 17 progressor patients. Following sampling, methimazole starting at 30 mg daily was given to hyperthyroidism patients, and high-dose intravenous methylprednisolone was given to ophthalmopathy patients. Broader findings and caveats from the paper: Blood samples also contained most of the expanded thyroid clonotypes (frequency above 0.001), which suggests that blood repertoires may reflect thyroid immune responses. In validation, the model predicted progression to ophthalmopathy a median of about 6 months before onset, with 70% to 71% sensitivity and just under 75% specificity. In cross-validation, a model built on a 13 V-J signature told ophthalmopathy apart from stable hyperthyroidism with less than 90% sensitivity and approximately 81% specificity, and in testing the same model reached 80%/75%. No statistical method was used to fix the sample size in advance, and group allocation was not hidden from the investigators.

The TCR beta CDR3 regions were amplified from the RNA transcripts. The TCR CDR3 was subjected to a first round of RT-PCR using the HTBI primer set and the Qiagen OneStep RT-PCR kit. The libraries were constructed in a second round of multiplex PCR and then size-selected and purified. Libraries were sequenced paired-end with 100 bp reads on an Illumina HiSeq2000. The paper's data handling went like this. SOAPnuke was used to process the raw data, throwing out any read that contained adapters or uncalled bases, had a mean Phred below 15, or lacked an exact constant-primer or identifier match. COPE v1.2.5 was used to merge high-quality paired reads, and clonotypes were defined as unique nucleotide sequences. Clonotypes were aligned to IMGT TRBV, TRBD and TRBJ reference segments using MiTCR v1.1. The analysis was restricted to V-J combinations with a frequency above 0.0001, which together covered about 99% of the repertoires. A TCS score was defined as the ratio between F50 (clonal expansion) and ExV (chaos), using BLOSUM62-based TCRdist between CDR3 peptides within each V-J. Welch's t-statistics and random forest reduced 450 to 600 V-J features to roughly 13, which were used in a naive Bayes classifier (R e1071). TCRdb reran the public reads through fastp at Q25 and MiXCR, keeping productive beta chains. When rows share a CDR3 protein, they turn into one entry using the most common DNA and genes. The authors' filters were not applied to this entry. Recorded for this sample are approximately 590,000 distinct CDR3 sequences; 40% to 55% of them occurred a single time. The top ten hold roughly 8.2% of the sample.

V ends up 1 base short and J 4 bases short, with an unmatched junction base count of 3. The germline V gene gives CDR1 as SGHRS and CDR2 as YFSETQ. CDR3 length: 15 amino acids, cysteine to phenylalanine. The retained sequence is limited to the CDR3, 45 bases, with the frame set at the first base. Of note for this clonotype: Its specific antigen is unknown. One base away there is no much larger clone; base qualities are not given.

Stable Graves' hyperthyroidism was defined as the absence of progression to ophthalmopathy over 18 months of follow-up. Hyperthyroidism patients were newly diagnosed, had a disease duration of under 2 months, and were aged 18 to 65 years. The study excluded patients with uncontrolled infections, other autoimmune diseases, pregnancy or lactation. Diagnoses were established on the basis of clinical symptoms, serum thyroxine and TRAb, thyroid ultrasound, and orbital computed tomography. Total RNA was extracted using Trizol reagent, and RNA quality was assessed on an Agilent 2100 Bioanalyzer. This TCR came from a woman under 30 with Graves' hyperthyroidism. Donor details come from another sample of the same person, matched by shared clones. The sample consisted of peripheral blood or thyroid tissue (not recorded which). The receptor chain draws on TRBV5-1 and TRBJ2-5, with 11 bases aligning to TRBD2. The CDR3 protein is CASSLSLAGGETQYF. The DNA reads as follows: TGCGCCAGCAGCTTGTCCCTAGCGGGAGGAGAGACCCAGTACTTC.